The 5 T cell receptor beta chains reported below all come from one sample, sequenced in a study of T-cell reconstitution after alpha-beta-depleted transplantation in children. The TCRbeta library was prepared with unique molecular identifiers. TCRdb redid the calling of the PCR reads with MiXCR, one entry per CDR3 protein. The top ten clones hold about 17% of a sample with 97,000 or so distinct CDR3 sequences, roughly 7.6% of them seen once. This material consisted of PBMCs, taken before TCRalphabeta/CD19-depleted stem cell transplant. The receptors stem from a boy between 2 and 15 years old with acute lymphoblastic leukemia, due to receive a stem cell transplant.

The chain employs TRBV7-9 and TRBJ1-2, with D perhaps matching TRBD1 (6 bases). Between the trimmed V and J ends, which lost 1 base and 7 bases, there was a span of 13 bases. The CDR3 contains 14 residues. The V gene's germline CDR1 is SEHNR and CDR2 FQNEAQ (reference sequence). CDR3 nucleotides: TGTGCCAGCAGCTTAGGGAGGGGGGCGCCTGGCTACACCTTC. This codes for CASSLGRGAPGYTF. The full variable domain, with the rest looked up from reference TRBV7-9 and TRBJ1-2, is DTGVSQNPRHKITKRGQNVTFRCDPISEHNRLYWYRQTLGQGPEFLTYFQNEAQLEKSRLLSDRFSAERPKGSFSTLEIQRTEQGDSAMYLCASSLGRGAPGYTFGSGTRLTVV.

This clonotype appeared many times. V usage is TRBV20-1 and J usage is TRBJ2-3; 7 nucleotides match TRBD1. V lost 3 bases, J lost 0 bases, and 3 bases stayed unmatched. There are 14 residues in the CDR3. Germline-derived CDR1 and CDR2 are DFQATT and SNEGSKA (reference sequence). As DNA, the CDR3 is TGCAGTGCTAGGTCACAGGGGAGCACAGATACGCAGTATTTT. This sequence encodes CSARSQGSTDTQYF.

The chain combines TRBV5-6 with TRBJ2-5; no reliable D call. Per the germline V gene, CDR1 is SGHDT and CDR2 is YYEEEE. V was trimmed by 0 bases and J by 7 bases, leaving 19 bases between them. The CDR3 is 16 residues long. CDR3 amino acids: CASSLVVRAGVGTQYF. DNA of the CDR3: TGTGCCAGCAGCTTGGTCGTAAGGGCTGGGGTTGGGACCCAGTACTTC.

This clonotype was found a few times. The chain employs TRBV7-6 and TRBJ2-7; no firm D call. V was trimmed by 2 bases and J by 5 bases, leaving 4 bases between them. This CDR3 region has 11 residues. CDR1 is SGHVS and CDR2 is FNYEAQ in the germline V gene. The CDR3 loop reads CASSLSDEQYF. The DNA of the CDR3 is TGTGCCAGCAGCTTAAGTGACGAGCAGTACTTC.

This clonotype occurred a few times. The chain combines TRBV27 with TRBJ2-4; D remains unclear. This CDR3 region has 15 residues. CDR1 is MNHEY, CDR2 SMNVEV, per germline (reference sequence). V lost 0 bases and J lost 8, with 14 bases in between. The CDR3 loop is CASSLSGWFGDIQYF. CDR3 bases: TGTGCCAGCAGTTTATCAGGGTGGTTTGGGGACATTCAGTACTTC.